This T cell receptor beta chain was recovered during a study of blood T cell repertoires in COVID-19. The overall study: Recovered participants had two consecutive negative NP/OP PCR tests, healthcare professional clearance, or symptom resolution.

Here immunoSEQ multiplex PCR was the method, and the copy in TCRdb shows in-frame clones only, minus some. The sample shows a few hundred thousand clones, around nine tenths of them seen only once. The V segment lost 3 bases and the J segment 4 bases; nucleotides outside the gene matches: 5. CDR1 is LNHDA, CDR2 SQIVND, per germline (reference sequence). This CDR3 is built from 14 residues. The chain carries TRBV19 and TRBJ1-2; 7 positions match TRBD1. The sequenced sample was PBMCs or T cells enriched from blood (not recorded which). This clonotype was obtained from a woman aged 55-70 years in a cohort exposed to, infected with or recovered from COVID-19 (not recorded which). This CDR3 reads CASSIGTDTYGYTF. In DNA, the CDR3 is TGTGCCAGTAGTATTGGGACAGACACCTATGGCTACACCTTC.